Following are 12 T cell receptor beta chains from one sample sequenced in a study of T-cell reconstitution after alpha-beta-depleted transplantation in children. A library of TCRbeta sequences, prepared with unique molecular identifiers, was generated. MiXCR, run by TCRdb on the PCR reads, gives a single entry per CDR3 protein. The data hold roughly 400,000 distinct CDR3 sequences, with 43% observed a single time. The input for sequencing was PBMCs, taken before TCRalphabeta/CD19-depleted stem cell transplant. These receptors were collected from a girl aged 2 to 10 with aplastic anemia, due to receive a stem cell transplant.

The CDR3 loop reads CASSERRGMETQYF. DNA for the CDR3: TGTGCCAGCAGTGAACGCCGGGGTATGGAGACCCAGTACTTC. The genes are TRBV6-1 and TRBJ2-5, with a weak D call TRBD2 (5 bases). This CDR3 spans 14 amino acids. CDR1 MNHNS and CDR2 SASEGT come from the germline V gene. The V gene lost 2 bases and the J gene lost 5 bases, with 12 bases spanning the gap.

V and J are TRBV20-1 and TRBJ1-4; D unclear. Germline V gene lookup returns CDR1 DFQATT and CDR2 SNEGSKA (reference sequence). The V end lost 3 bases, the J end lost 5 bases, and 10 bases lay between the germline ends. The CDR3 covers 13 residues. This chain's CDR3 is CSARRTANEKLFF. The CDR3 DNA sequence: TGCAGTGCTAGGAGGACGGCGAATGAAAAACTGTTTTTT.

The CDR3 loop is CASSLRGFYEQYF. The CDR3 DNA reads as TGTGCCAGCAGCCTCAGGGGGTTCTACGAGCAGTACTTC. This sequence joins TRBV28 and TRBJ2-7; TRBD1 aligns across 7 bases. Germline V lookup: CDR1 MDHEN, CDR2 SYDVKM. Trimming took 6 bases from V and 3 from J; bases not matched to a gene: 5. CDR3 length: 13 residues. The full variable domain, with the rest looked up from reference TRBV28 and TRBJ2-7, is DVKVTQSSRYLVKRTGEKVFLECVQDMDHENMFWYRQDPGLGLRLIYFSYDVKMKEKGDIPEGYSVSREKKERFSLILESASTNQTSMYLCASSLRGFYEQYFGPGTRLTVT.

CDR3 bases: TGCGCCAGCAGCCTGTTGGGACTAGCGGGAGGGCCAGGCGAGCAGTACTTC. Protein: CASSLLGLAGGPGEQYF. The chain links TRBV4-3 to TRBJ2-7; 16 bases map to TRBD2. Germline loops: CDR1 LGHNA, CDR2 YSLEER. The CDR3 is made up of 17 amino acids. Unmatched junction bases numbered 9, after V lost 4 bases and J lost 6 bases.

The J gene is TRBJ2-7, the V gene TRBV11-2, with 9 bases fitting TRBD1. CDR3 length: 14 amino acids. The germline gives CDR1 SGHAT, CDR2 FQNNGV. The J segment lost 3 bases and the V segment lost 5 bases, leaving 5 bases of the junction unmatched. Written as DNA, the CDR3 is TGTGCCAGCAGCAACCGGACAGGGGACTACGAGCAGTACTTC. Translated: CASSNRTGDYEQYF.

This clonotype occurred many times. The chain joins TRBV7-9 to TRBJ2-7; possibly TRBD1 for D (5 bases). The CDR3 covers 13 residues. The V end was cut by 3 bases, the J end by 8 bases, with 14 bases between. The germline gives CDR1 SEHNR, CDR2 FQNEAQ (reference sequence). CDR3 DNA sequence: TGTGCCAGCAGCTTGTCCGGGCAGGGAAAGCAGTACTTC. Amino acid sequence: CASSLSGQGKQYF.

J is TRBJ1-1 and V is TRBV19; D is unclear. Germline V gene lookup returns CDR1 LNHDA and CDR2 SQIVND (reference sequence). The CDR3 length is 16 residues. V was shortened by 3 bases and J by 6 bases, with 20 bases between the two germline ends. This chain's CDR3 is CASSIGLAGRASEAFF. For the CDR3, the DNA is TGTGCCAGTAGTATTGGACTGGCCGGCCGGGCCTCTGAAGCTTTCTTT.

The table lists this clonotype with many counts. The rearrangement uses TRBV2 and TRBJ2-1; 10 nucleotides agree with TRBD2. This CDR3 has 18 residues. CDR1 and CDR2 from the germline V gene are SNHLY and FYNNEI. Trimming cost V 6 bases and J 4 bases; bases outside gene matches: 15. This CDR3 reads CASSPGNLAGGAYNEQFF. CDR3 nucleotide sequence: TGTGCCAGCAGCCCCGGGAATTTAGCGGGAGGCGCTTACAATGAGCAGTTCTTC.

This sequence joins TRBV12-3 or TRBV12-4 and TRBJ2-7, with D perhaps matching TRBD1 (5 bases). The V and J ends lost 4 bases and 1 base respectively, with 23 bases between them. CDR3 size: 18 residues. DNA of the CDR3: TGTGCCAGCAGTTATGTGTCTAGGGGCCTCGACTGGTCCTACGAGCAGTACTTC. Translation: CASSYVSRGLDWSYEQYF.

This clonotype was recorded many times. This sequence joins TRBV10-2 and TRBJ1-5; D gene uncertain. This CDR3 contains 15 residues. The V and J ends lost 3 bases and 4 bases respectively, with 13 bases between them. CDR1 and CDR2 from the germline V gene are WSHSY and SAAADI. CDR3 DNA sequence: TGCGCCAGCAGTGATTCTCTTTGGTCGAATCAGCCCCAGCATTTT. Residues: CASSDSLWSNQPQHF.

The chain links TRBV5-1 to TRBJ1-1, with a possible D match to TRBD1 (5 bases). Trimming removed 8 bases from V and 1 base from J, with 12 bases in between. CDR3 size: 13 residues. Per germline, CDR1 SGHRS and CDR2 YFSETQ. CDR3 loop: CASGAAPNTEAFF. DNA for the CDR3: TGCGCCAGTGGGGCAGCCCCGAACACTGAAGCTTTCTTT.

This clonotype was seen many times. This chain uses TRBV20-1 with TRBJ2-1; TRBD1 agrees at 7 bases. CDR1 and CDR2 (germline): DFQATT, SNEGSKA (reference sequence). This CDR3 spans 12 amino acids. The V segment lost 3 bases and the J segment 16 bases; nucleotides outside the gene matches: 12. The CDR3 DNA sequence: TGCAGTGCTAGGGACAGGTTCGGGCTCCATTTCTTC. Its protein is CSARDRFGLHFF.